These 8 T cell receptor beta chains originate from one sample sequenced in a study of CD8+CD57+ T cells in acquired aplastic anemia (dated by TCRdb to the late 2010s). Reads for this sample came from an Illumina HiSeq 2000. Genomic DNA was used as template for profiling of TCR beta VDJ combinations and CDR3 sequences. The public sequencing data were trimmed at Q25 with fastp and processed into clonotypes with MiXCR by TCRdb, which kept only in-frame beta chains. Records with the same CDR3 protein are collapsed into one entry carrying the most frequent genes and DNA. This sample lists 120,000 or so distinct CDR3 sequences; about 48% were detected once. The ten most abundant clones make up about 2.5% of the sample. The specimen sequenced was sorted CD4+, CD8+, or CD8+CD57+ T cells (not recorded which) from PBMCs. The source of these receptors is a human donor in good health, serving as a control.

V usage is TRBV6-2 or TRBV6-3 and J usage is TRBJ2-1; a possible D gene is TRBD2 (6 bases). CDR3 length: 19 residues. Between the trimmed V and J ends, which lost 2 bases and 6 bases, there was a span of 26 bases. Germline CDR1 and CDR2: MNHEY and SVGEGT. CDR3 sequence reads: CASSYRARGRGRIVNEQFF. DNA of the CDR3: TGTGCCAGCAGTTACCGAGCCCGAGGACGGGGGAGGATTGTCAATGAGCAGTTCTTC.

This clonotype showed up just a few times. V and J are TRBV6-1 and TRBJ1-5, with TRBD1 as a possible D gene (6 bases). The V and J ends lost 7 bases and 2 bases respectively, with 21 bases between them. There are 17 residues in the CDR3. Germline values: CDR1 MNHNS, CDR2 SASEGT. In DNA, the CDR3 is TGTGCCAGCATTCCCGGTTTAGGGGGAGGCGGCAATCAGCCCCAGCATTTT. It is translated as CASIPGLGGGGNQPQHF.

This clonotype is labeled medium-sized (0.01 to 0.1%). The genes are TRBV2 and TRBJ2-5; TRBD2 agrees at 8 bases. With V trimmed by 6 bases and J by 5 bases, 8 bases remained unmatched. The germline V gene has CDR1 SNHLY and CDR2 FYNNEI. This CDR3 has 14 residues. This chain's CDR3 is CASRELAGRETQYF. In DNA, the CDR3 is TGTGCCAGCAGAGAATTAGCGGGGAGGGAGACCCAGTACTTC.

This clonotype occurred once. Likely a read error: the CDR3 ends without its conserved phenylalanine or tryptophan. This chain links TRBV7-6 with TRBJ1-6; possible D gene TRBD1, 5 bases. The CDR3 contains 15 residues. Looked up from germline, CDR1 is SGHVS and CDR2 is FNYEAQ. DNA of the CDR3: TGTGCCAGCAGCTATGGGGGTCCCTATAATCCACCCCTCCACTCT. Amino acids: CASSYGGPYNPPLHS.

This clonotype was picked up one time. The CDR3: CAISSRDFPYEQYF. CDR3 in DNA: TGTGCCATCAGTTCACGGGACTTCCCCTACGAGCAGTACTTC. The chain employs TRBV10-3 and TRBJ2-7; D may be TRBD2 (6 bases). The CDR3 contains 14 residues. V gave up 5 bases and J gave up 2 bases, with 13 bases separating them. Germline CDR1 ENHRY, CDR2 SYGVKD.

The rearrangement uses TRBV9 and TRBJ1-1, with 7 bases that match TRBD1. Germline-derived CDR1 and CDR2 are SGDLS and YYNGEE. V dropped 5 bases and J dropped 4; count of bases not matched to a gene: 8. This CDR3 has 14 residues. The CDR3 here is CASSATGSATEAFF. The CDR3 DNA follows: TGTGCCAGCAGTGCGACAGGGTCGGCCACTGAAGCTTTCTTT.

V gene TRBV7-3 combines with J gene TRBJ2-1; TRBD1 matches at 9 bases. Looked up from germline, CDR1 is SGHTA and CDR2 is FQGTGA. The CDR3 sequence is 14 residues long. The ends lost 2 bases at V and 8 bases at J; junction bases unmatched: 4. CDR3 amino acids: CASSLGTGLHEQFF. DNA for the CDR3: TGTGCCAGCAGCTTAGGGACAGGGTTACATGAGCAGTTCTTC.

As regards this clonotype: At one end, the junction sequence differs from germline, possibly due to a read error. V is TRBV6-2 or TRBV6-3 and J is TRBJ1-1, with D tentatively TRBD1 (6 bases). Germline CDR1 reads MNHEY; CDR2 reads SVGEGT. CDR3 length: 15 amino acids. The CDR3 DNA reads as TGTGCCAGCAGGGCCAGGGGATTCCTGAACACTGAAGCTTTCTTC. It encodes CASRARGFLNTEAFF.